A single sample is the source of the 15 T cell receptor beta chains below, sequenced in a study of identical twins listed by TCRdb under 2016. Library preparation used 5' RACE. Sequenced using an Illumina HiSeq 2000. TCRdb ran its own pipeline on the public reads, namely fastp trimming at Q25 and MiXCR clone calling, and kept in-frame beta chains. Each CDR3 protein appears once, grouped with its most common genes and DNA. This sample holds nearly 900,000 distinct CDR3 sequences; approximately 13% were observed only once. Of the sample, around 1.5% is held by the ten largest clones. The same specimen was also included in a second study, on yellow fever vaccine responses in identical twins.

The source material was PBMCs. Receptor source: a woman younger than 30 in good health.

The chain uses TRBV10-3 and TRBJ2-7; D remains ambiguous. V was trimmed by 7 bases and J by 2 bases, leaving 9 bases between them. Germline V CDR1 and CDR2: ENHRY, SYGVKD. The CDR3 covers 12 residues. CDR3 in amino acids: CAITLRTYEQYF. The CDR3 nucleotides read TGTGCCATCACCCTTCGTACCTACGAGCAGTACTTC.

In this sample, this clonotype turned up a few times. The chain has TRBV28 and TRBJ2-3; TRBD2 agrees at 16 bases. The V and J ends lost 4 bases and 5 bases, in that order; junction bases with no gene match: 15. The CDR3 extends over 20 amino acids. Per the germline V gene, CDR1 is MDHEN and CDR2 is SYDVKM. CDR3 sequence reads: CASSWSRSGGLAGGLDTQYF. The CDR3 coding sequence is TGTGCCAGCAGTTGGTCCCGGTCAGGGGGACTAGCGGGAGGGTTAGATACGCAGTATTTT.

This clonotype was detected a few times. The rearrangement uses TRBV28 and TRBJ2-7; D may match TRBD1 or TRBD2 (5 bases each). The germline CDR1 and CDR2 sequences are MDHEN and SYDVKM. V lost 10 bases, J lost 0 bases, and 13 bases lay in between. The CDR3 is 13 residues long. The CDR3 here is CATRGDSSYEQYV. The CDR3, as DNA: TGTGCCACCCGGGGAGACAGCTCCTACGAGCAGTACGTC.

This clonotype came up a few times. In DNA, the CDR3 is TGCAGCGCTAAACAGGGGCGGGACACTGAAGCTTTCTTT. This encodes CSAKQGRDTEAFF. The rearrangement links TRBV29-1 to TRBJ1-1; 7 nucleotides line up with TRBD1. Germline CDR1 SQVTM, CDR2 ANQGSEA. CDR3 length equals 13 residues. Trimming removed 7 bases from V and 3 bases from J; junction bases left unmatched: 8.

This clonotype was detected only a few times. The CDR3 here is CASSETGRDEKLFF. The CDR3 bases are TGTGCCAGCAGTGAGACAGGGAGGGATGAAAAACTGTTTTTT. The chain uses TRBV28 and TRBJ1-4, with 7 positions matching TRBD1. The germline V gene has CDR1 MDHEN and CDR2 SYDVKM. The V and J ends lost 5 bases and 6 bases, in that order; junction bases with no gene match: 6. CDR3 size: 14 residues.

This clonotype was detected many times. The V and J genes are TRBV11-2 and TRBJ2-1; 7 bases line up with TRBD2. J was trimmed by 9 bases and V by 5 bases; bases with no gene match: 7. Per the germline V gene, CDR1 is SGHAT and CDR2 is FQNNGV. CDR3 size: 13 residues. The CDR3 sequence: CASSRLAQTEQFF. The CDR3 DNA sequence: TGTGCCAGCAGCCGACTAGCACAGACTGAGCAGTTCTTC.

This clonotype was observed a handful of times. The chain carries TRBV10-3 and TRBJ2-1; 8 bases are shared with TRBD2. Per the germline V gene, CDR1 is ENHRY and CDR2 is SYGVKD. The CDR3 contains 16 residues. The junction had 7 bases not matched to a gene; V was cut back by 6 bases and J by 0 bases. In DNA, the CDR3 is TGTGCCATCAGACTACTAGCGGAAAGCTCCTACAATGAGCAGTTCTTC. Its translation: CAIRLLAESSYNEQFF.

This clonotype was recorded a few times. CDR3 in DNA: TGTGCCAGCAGCTTGACTAAGACAGGCCGCAGCACAGATACGCAGTATTTT. Translation: CASSLTKTGRSTDTQYF. The V and J genes are TRBV5-6 and TRBJ2-3; D perhaps matches TRBD1 (6 bases). Trimming took off 1 base at V and 0 bases at J, with 15 bases between the two ends. The germline CDR1 and CDR2 sequences are SGHDT and YYEEEE. The CDR3 contains 17 residues.

As to this clonotype: This may come from a read error, since a much larger clone is one base off. J is TRBJ2-5 and V is TRBV29-1; D perhaps matches TRBD1 (6 bases). Germline V CDR1 and CDR2: SQVTM, ANQGSEA. V shed 6 bases and J shed 0 bases, with 14 bases lying between them. The CDR3 is 14 amino acids. The CDR3 region has the DNA TGCAGCGTATACAGGGATGGGCACCAAGAGACCCAGTACTTC. This gives the protein CSVYRDGHQETQYF.

This clonotype was seen ten or more times. The chain is built from TRBV6-2 or TRBV6-3 and TRBJ2-1, with D perhaps TRBD2 (6 bases). Deletions cut 6 bases from V and 6 bases from J, with 12 bases between. The CDR3 covers 13 residues. Germline V lookup: CDR1 MNHEY, CDR2 SVGEGT. For the CDR3, the DNA is TGTGCCAGCAGGGGGGACGGGGGCAATGAGCAGTTCTTC. This encodes CASRGDGGNEQFF.

CDR3 sequence (DNA): TGTGCCAGCAGCTCGGGGAGCGGGGGCCTCACAGATACGCAGTATTTT. The encoded protein is CASSSGSGGLTDTQYF. The V call is TRBV11-3, the J call TRBJ2-3, with TRBD2 identical over 8 bases. CDR1 and CDR2 (germline): SGHNT, YENEEA. V lost 4 bases, J lost 2 bases, and 8 bases stayed unmatched. This CDR3 comprises 16 residues.

This clonotype has just a few counts. The V and J genes are TRBV28 and TRBJ1-2, with TRBD1 matching 7 bases. Trimming took 6 bases from V and 3 from J; bases not matched to a gene: 4. The CDR3 spans 13 residues. CDR1 MDHEN and CDR2 SYDVKM come from the germline V gene. CDR3 protein: CASRDRADYGYTF. CDR3 bases: TGTGCCAGCAGAGACAGGGCGGACTATGGCTACACCTTC.

J is TRBJ1-6 and V is TRBV5-1; D ambiguous. Germline V gives CDR1 SGHRS, CDR2 YFSETQ. The CDR3 is 13 residues long. Deletions cut 0 bases from V and 10 bases from J, with 8 bases between. This CDR3 reads CASSLAGRSPLHF. The CDR3, as DNA: TGCGCCAGCAGCTTGGCTGGGAGGTCACCCCTCCACTTT.

V usage is TRBV12-3 or TRBV12-4 and J usage is TRBJ2-1, with a weak D call TRBD1 (6 bases). The CDR3 totals 14 residues. The V end was cut by 9 bases, the J end by 0 bases, with 12 bases between. The CDR3 loop is CASTGTLSYNEQFF. The CDR3 DNA sequence: TGTGCCAGTACCGGGACACTCTCCTACAATGAGCAGTTCTTC.

This clonotype has at least ten counts. The chain uses TRBV12-3 or TRBV12-4 and TRBJ2-7; the D gene is possibly TRBD1 (5 bases). The CDR3 is 12 amino acids. V was shortened by 10 bases and J by 6 bases, with 16 bases between the two germline ends. As DNA, the CDR3 is TGTGCCACCGTACAGGATCCTGGCGAGCAGTACTTC. Translated: CATVQDPGEQYF.